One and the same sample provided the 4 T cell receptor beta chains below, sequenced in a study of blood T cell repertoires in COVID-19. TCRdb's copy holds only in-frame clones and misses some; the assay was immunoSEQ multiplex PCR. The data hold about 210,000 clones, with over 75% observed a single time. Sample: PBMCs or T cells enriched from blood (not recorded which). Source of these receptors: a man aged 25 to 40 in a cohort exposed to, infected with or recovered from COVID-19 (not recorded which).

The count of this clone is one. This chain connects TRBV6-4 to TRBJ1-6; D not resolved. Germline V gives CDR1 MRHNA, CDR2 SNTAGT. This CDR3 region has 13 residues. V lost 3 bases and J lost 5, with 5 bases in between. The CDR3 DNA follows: TGTGCCAGCAGTGAAACGGATAATTCACCCCTCCACTTT. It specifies CASSETDNSPLHF.

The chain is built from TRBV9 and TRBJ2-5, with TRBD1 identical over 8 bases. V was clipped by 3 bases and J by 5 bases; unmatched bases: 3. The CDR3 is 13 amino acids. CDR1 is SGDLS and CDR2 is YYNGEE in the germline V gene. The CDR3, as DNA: TGTGCCAGCAGCGGCAGGGGGCGGGAGACCCAGTACTTC. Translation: CASSGRGRETQYF. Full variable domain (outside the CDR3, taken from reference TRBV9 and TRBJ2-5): DSGVTQTPKHLITATGQRVTLRCSPRSGDLSVYWYQQSLDQGLQFLIQYYNGEERAKGNILERFSAQQFPDLHSELNLSSLELGDSALYFCASSGRGRETQYFGPGTRLLVL.

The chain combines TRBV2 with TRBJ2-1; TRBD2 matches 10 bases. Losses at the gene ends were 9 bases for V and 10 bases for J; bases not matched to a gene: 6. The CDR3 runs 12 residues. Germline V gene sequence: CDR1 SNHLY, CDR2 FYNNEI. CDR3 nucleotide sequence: TGTGCCAGTCCTCGGACTAGCGGAGAGCAGTTCTTC. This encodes CASPRTSGEQFF.

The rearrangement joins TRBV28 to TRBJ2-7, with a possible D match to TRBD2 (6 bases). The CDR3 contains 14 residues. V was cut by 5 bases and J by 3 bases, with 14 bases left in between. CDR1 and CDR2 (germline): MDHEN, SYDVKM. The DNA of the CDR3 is TGTGCCAGCAGTCCCCCAAGCGGGCACTACGAGCAGTACTTC. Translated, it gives CASSPPSGHYEQYF. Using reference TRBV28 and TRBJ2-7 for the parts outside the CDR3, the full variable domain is DVKVTQSSRYLVKRTGEKVFLECVQDMDHENMFWYRQDPGLGLRLIYFSYDVKMKEKGDIPEGYSVSREKKERFSLILESASTNQTSMYLCASSPPSGHYEQYFGPGTRLTVT.